A selection of T cell receptor beta chains follows, all from one sample in a study of OX40 agonist ivuxolimab in advanced cancers. Assay used: immunoSEQ multiplex PCR; TCRdb lists only in-frame clones, some missing. The sample has 65,000 to 85,000 clones, about 88% seen once. Specimen: CD4+ or CD8+ T cells sorted from blood, collected in a trial of the OX40 agonist ivuxolimab. The receptors derive from an adult with an advanced solid tumor such as melanoma, head and neck, liver or kidney cancer. CDR3s include the opening cysteine and the closing phenylalanine or tryptophan. A D gene is named only where the DNA matches it firmly. The size entry is marked missing in some rows and otherwise reads once, few, many or a size class.

V	D	size	J	CDR3	DNA
TRBV11-2	TRBD1	.	TRBJ1-2	CASSPTGGGQGYYGYTF	TGTGCCAGCAGCCCCACGGGGGGGGGACAGGGGTACTATGGCTACACCTTC
TRBV30	.	.	TRBJ2-7	CAWKLGHNYEQYF	TGTGCCTGGAAACTAGGACACAACTACGAGCAGTACTTC
TRBV23-1	.	.	TRBJ2-7	CASSQPANRSYEQYF	TGCGCCAGCAGTCAACCGGCCAACAGATCCTACGAGCAGTACTTC
TRBV5-6	.	.	TRBJ2-6	CASSFGSGQKLSGANVLTF	TGTGCCAGCAGCTTCGGTTCCGGACAAAAACTCTCTGGGGCCAACGTCCTGACTTTC
TRBV27	.	.	TRBJ1-6	CASNINRDSYNSPLHF	TGTGCCAGCAACATAAACAGGGACTCCTATAATTCACCCCTCCACTTT
TRBV15	.	.	TRBJ2-5	CATSGKGTRETQYF	TGTGCCACCAGCGGAAAGGGCACCAGGGAGACCCAGTACTTC
TRBV30	.	.	TRBJ1-2	CAWSDFNYGYTF	TGTGCCTGGAGCGACTTCAACTATGGCTACACCTTC
TRBV25-1	.	.	TRBJ1-1	CASSESGRFVNTEAFF	TGTGCCAGCAGTGAATCTGGGAGGTTCGTTAACACTGAAGCTTTCTTT
TRBV5-1	TRBD1	.	TRBJ1-2	CASSLAPGGSGYTF	TGCGCCAGCAGCTTGGCCCCAGGGGGCAGTGGCTACACCTTC
TRBV30	TRBD1	.	TRBJ1-4	CAWRRDRGRGKLFF	TGTGCCTGGAGGAGGGACAGGGGGCGCGGAAAACTGTTTTTT
TRBV19	.	.	TRBJ1-3	CASREQSSGNTIYF	TGTGCCAGTAGAGAACAGAGCTCTGGAAACACCATATATTTT
TRBV4-2	TRBD2	once	TRBJ2-3	CASSQGLAGDTQYF	TGTGCCAGCAGCCAGGGACTAGCTGGGGATACGCAGTATTTT
TRBV5-1	.	.	TRBJ2-5	CASSLVAGLEETQYF	TGCGCCAGCAGCTTGGTTGCAGGTCTGGAAGAGACCCAGTACTTC
TRBV18	.	.	TRBJ2-7	CASSPFRDKGYEQYF	TGTGCCAGCTCACCATTCCGGGATAAGGGCTACGAGCAGTACTTC
TRBV28	.	.	TRBJ1-2	CASSLSLSIYGYTF	TGTGCCAGCAGTTTATCTCTTAGTATCTATGGCTACACCTTC
TRBV29-1	.	.	TRBJ2-5	CSVDRLETQYF	TGCAGCGTGGACCGGTTAGAGACCCAGTACTTC
TRBV6-1	.	.	TRBJ1-2	CASSEVAQEGYGYTF	TGTGCCAGCAGTGAAGTGGCGCAGGAGGGATATGGCTACACCTTC
TRBV28	TRBD1	.	TRBJ1-2	CASKTPDRRTSNYGYTF	TGTGCCAGCAAGACCCCGGACAGGAGGACCAGTAACTATGGCTACACCTTC
TRBV28	.	.	TRBJ2-2	CASISPGEPGELFF	TGTGCCAGCATCTCCCCCGGGGAACCCGGGGAGCTGTTTTTT
TRBV19	.	.	TRBJ2-2	CASTRTGSLLAGELFF	TGTGCCAGCACCAGAACGGGCAGCTTGCTTGCTGGGGAGCTGTTTTTT
TRBV19	TRBD1	few	TRBJ1-4	CASRRRQGGEKLFF	TGTGCCAGTAGAAGACGACAGGGAGGTGAAAAACTGTTTTTT
TRBV10-3	.	once	TRBJ2-5	CAISVALTGYEETQYF	TGTGCCATCAGTGTTGCTCTAACGGGCTACGAAGAGACCCAGTACTTC
TRBV28	.	.	TRBJ2-4	CASRAPEGAKNIQYF	TGTGCCAGCAGAGCCCCCGAGGGGGCCAAAAACATTCAGTACTTC
TRBV6-1	.	.	TRBJ2-7	CASSGTPAYEQYF	TGTGCCAGCAGCGGGACACCAGCCTACGAGCAGTACTTC
TRBV2	.	.	TRBJ2-2	CASKGAAGELFF	TGTGCCAGCAAAGGGGCCGCCGGGGAGCTGTTTTTT
TRBV2	TRBD1	.	TRBJ1-1	CASSRQGAGTEAFF	TGTGCCAGCAGTCGACAGGGGGCAGGGACTGAAGCTTTCTTT
TRBV5-6	TRBD1	.	TRBJ1-1	CASSLGRQGRIAFF	TGTGCCAGCAGCTTGGGGAGACAGGGGAGGATAGCTTTCTTT
TRBV14	TRBD2	.	TRBJ2-1	CASSLGLAGGVSSYNEQFF	TGTGCCAGCAGCTTGGGACTAGCGGGGGGCGTGAGCTCCTACAATGAGCAGTTCTTC
TRBV6-6	.	.	TRBJ1-5	CASSYSSGQPQHF	TGTGCCAGCAGTTACTCCTCAGGACAGCCCCAGCATTTT